This entry concerns a single T cell receptor beta chain. The specificity of this receptor is unknown. No per-base quality is available; no much larger clone lies one base away. This entry belongs to a study of shared clonotypes between healthy human individuals (dated by TCRdb to the early 2020s). With regard to the full study: Three men and two women, aged 18 to 49 years, made up the cohort. Each donor's leukapheresis produced roughly between about 0.9 and 9.5 billion PBMCs. Blood TCR repertoires of five healthy adults were deeply sequenced to estimate repertoire size and the extent of clonotype sharing between individuals. Libraries were prepared and TCR repertoires were sequenced by different laboratories using diverse techniques, in order to increase sequencing depth and limit assay-specific biases. Per donor, three plates each were used for CD4 naive and CD4 memory, two for CD8 naive, and one for CD8 memory.

CDR1 and CDR2 are read off the germline V gene as SGHRS and YFSETQ. Inclusive of the bounding cysteine and phenylalanine, the CDR3 is 13 residues long. The entry retains the CDR3 DNA only, 39 bases that are in frame from base 1. V gives up 5 bases and J gives up 7 bases, and the segment between their germline ends measures 14 bases. Using the deep immunoSEQ assay, TCR CDR3 regions were amplified from genomic DNA by multiplex PCR. Extracted genomic DNA from each cell subset was spread evenly across all wells of several immunoSEQ 96-well plates, with each plate serving as a replicate. For sorted subsets, roughly 200 ng of genomic DNA, equivalent to 25,000 to 35,000 T cell genomes, went into each replicate PCR. Purified libraries were measured with a Qubit 3.0 fluorometer, size-checked on a Bioanalyzer 2100, and measured again with the KAPA Library Quantification kit. Every immunoSEQ 96-well plate was sequenced on a separate single-read 150-cycle Illumina NextSeq 550 flow cell. The paper's processing steps were these. Because the immunoSEQ output held only junctional sequences and lacked quality scores, the filtering could not match the filtering applied to full-length reads. Sequences were annotated with PyIR, a Python wrapper for IgBLAST v1.9, and V/J genes and CDR3 were assigned using IMGT germline references. Reads were removed for weak V/J assignments (E-value above 1e-6), missing CDR3, stop codons, out-of-frame junctions, or ambiguous translated residues. A V3J clonotype was defined by an identical inferred V gene, J gene, and CDR3 amino acid sequence. The percentage overlap between two repertoires was calculated by dividing the number of shared unique clonotypes by the size of the smaller repertoire. Richness of each repertoire was evaluated using RTK rarefaction, the Chao1 estimator, and Recon v2.1 estimates of unobserved clonotypes. Generation probabilities for all TCRbeta clonotypes obtained by the gDNA method from four donors were computed using OLGA. This is the immuneACCESS table as TCRdb keeps it, with only in-frame sequences that have V and J called. A part of the clones is gone; compared with another copy, unresolved V genes explain less than half, and the rest is unexplained. V and J calls and clone size are copied from that table; D and trimming were computed from the DNA. The sample data list some 2.1 million clones, and 93% of these were observed just once. More than 1.5% of the sample is in the top ten clones.

Overall study results and their limits: Incomplete sequencing was indicated by rarefaction of sorted-subset datasets, despite the large sequencing depth. Higher generation probabilities were observed for clonotypes shared by all four sorted-subset donors than for non-shared clonotypes. Estimated clonotype richness was generally larger for naive than for memory subsets. Sampling was restricted to blood, and TCR repertoires in tissue are likely to differ from TCR repertoires in blood. Pairwise subsampling indicated that sequencing depth was expected to affect the degree of clonotype sharing among donors. About 5% of naive CD4, 3.5% of naive CD8, approximately 2.2% of memory CD4, and approximately 0.4% of memory CD8 clonotypes were shared across four donors. Because the study included only a small number of donors, the genetic and exposure-history diversity represented was limited.

CD8 naive samples were CD45RO-negative cells positively selected for CCR7, giving a CD45RA+CCR7+ population that excluded TemRA cells. The donors were healthy, HIV-negative adults with no recently reported acute infections or vaccinations. Only Caucasian adults living in Nashville, Tennessee, USA were represented among the donors. After blood collection by leukapheresis, PBMCs were isolated using Ficoll-Histopaque density gradient centrifugation and then cryopreserved in the vapor phase of liquid nitrogen. Analytical flow cytometry was used to check the purity and quantity of each magnetically sorted T cell population. Each sorted fraction had its genomic DNA isolated and then quantified by UV absorbance on a Nanodrop 2000c.

The origin of this receptor is a man aged 18 to 29 in good health. Some clones in this sample may be carry-over from other donors' samples. Input material: naive CD8+ T cells from PBMCs. The sample's cell subset or site label is to be understood as: CD45RA+CCR7+. The chain is assembled from TRBV5-1 and TRBJ2-3; there is no confident call for the D gene. CDR3 sequence: CASSPDVFHTQYF. DNA sequence: TGCGCCAGCAGTCCGGACGTTTTTCATACGCAGTATTTT.